A selection of T cell receptor beta chains follows, all from one sample in a study of cytomegalovirus exposure and HLA in healthy donors. Here immunoSEQ multiplex PCR was the method, and the copy in TCRdb shows in-frame clones only, minus some. In the table there are 95,000 to 150,000 clones, 50% to 80% of which are singletons. Sample: PBMCs. These receptors came from a middle-aged woman in good health and CMV-seropositive. Both conserved end residues are part of each CDR3. D genes are given only for firm matches. Some rows mark clone size as missing; the rest say once, few, many or name a class of expanded clone.

j_call clone_size v_call d_call cdr3_aa cdr3_nt
TRBJ2-5 - TRBV5-1 TRBD1 CASSSIPGQGMETQYF TGCGCCAGCAGCTCCATCCCGGGACAGGGGATGGAGACCCAGTACTTC
TRBJ2-7 - TRBV27 TRBD2 CASSFTSATYEQYF TGTGCCAGCAGTTTCACTAGCGCCACCTACGAGCAGTACTTC
TRBJ2-7 - TRBV10-3 - CAISESRVSEQYF TGTGCCATCAGTGAGTCGAGGGTTTCCGAGCAGTACTTC
TRBJ2-7 - TRBV6-1 - CASRESSYEQYF TGTGCCAGCAGGGAGAGCTCCTACGAGCAGTACTTC
TRBJ2-7 - TRBV7-6 TRBD2 CASSTSGGSYEQYF TGTGCCAGCTCAACTAGCGGGGGTTCCTACGAGCAGTACTTC
TRBJ2-7 - TRBV5-4 - CASSLPGYEQYF TGTGCCAGCAGCTTGCCAGGCTACGAGCAGTACTTC
TRBJ2-5 - TRBV4-1 TRBD2 CASSQADRLAVGETQYF TGCGCCAGCAGCCAAGCTGACCGGCTAGCGGTGGGGGAGACCCAGTACTTC
TRBJ1-1 - TRBV9 TRBD1 CASSAATGLTEAFF TGTGCCAGCAGCGCAGCGACAGGGCTTACTGAAGCTTTCTTT
TRBJ1-2 - TRBV19 TRBD1 CASSIDQGAYGYTF TGTGCCAGTAGTATAGATCAGGGGGCCTATGGCTACACCTTC
TRBJ2-2 few TRBV7-9 TRBD2 CASAGEGESTGELFF TGTGCCAGCGCCGGGGAGGGTGAGAGTACCGGGGAGCTGTTTTTT
TRBJ1-1 - TRBV5-1 TRBD1 CASSERQGSPEAFF TGCGCCAGCAGCGAGAGACAGGGATCCCCTGAAGCTTTCTTT
TRBJ1-2 - TRBV19 - CASSIGTVNYGYTF TGTGCCAGTAGTATAGGGACAGTTAACTATGGCTACACCTTC
TRBJ2-3 - TRBV25-1 TRBD2 CASNPGGSTDTQYF TGTGCCAGCAACCCGGGAGGTAGCACAGATACGCAGTATTTT
TRBJ1-6 few TRBV14 - CASSIGQGFNSPLHF TGTGCCAGCAGCATAGGCCAGGGGTTTAATTCACCCCTCCACTTT
TRBJ2-7 - TRBV28 - CATLRDTYEQYF TGTGCCACCCTGCGTGACACCTACGAGCAGTACTTC
TRBJ2-1 - TRBV18 TRBD2 CASSRRGADAGGNEQFF TGTGCCAGCTCACGGCGGGGGGCTGACGCGGGGGGCAATGAGCAGTTCTTC
TRBJ2-1 - TRBV18 - CASSPAGHTYNEQFF TGTGCCAGCTCACCCGCAGGGCATACCTACAATGAGCAGTTCTTC
TRBJ2-7 - TRBV6-1 TRBD2 CASRLAGVYEQYF TGTGCCAGCAGACTAGCGGGGGTCTACGAGCAGTACTTC
TRBJ1-2 - TRBV30 - CAWSVTGDGYTF TGTGCCTGGAGTGTAACCGGGGATGGCTACACCTTC
TRBJ1-5 - TRBV6-6 TRBD1 CASSPQGEQPQHF TGTGCCAGCAGCCCTCAGGGGGAGCAGCCCCAGCATTTT
TRBJ2-6 - TRBV9 - CASSTIFTGANVLTF TGTGCCAGCAGCACAATCTTCACTGGGGCCAACGTCCTGACTTTC
TRBJ1-1 - TRBV7-2 - CASSLSGRGHTEAFF TGTGCCAGCAGCTTGAGCGGGAGGGGTCACACTGAAGCTTTCTTT
TRBJ1-1 - TRBV2 - CASRIQGNTEAFF TGTGCCAGCAGGATACAGGGGAACACTGAAGCTTTCTTT